This T cell receptor (beta chain) was captured by sequencing in a study of blood T cell repertoires in COVID-19. This clone was seen a single time. The participants were between about 18 and 89 years old and came from about two dozen US areas. In the study's own analysis: Reference gene primers were amplified, and this amplification served to estimate nucleated cell counts. Clones were read by immunoSEQ multiplex PCR, and TCRdb kept only the in-frame ones, dropping some. V and J calls and clone size are copied from that table; D and trimming were computed from the DNA. The sample shows more than 300,000 clones, around nine tenths of them seen only once. The junction had 2 bases not matched to a gene; V was cut back by 1 base and J by 4 bases. Germline CDR1 and CDR2: LGHDT and YNNKEL (reference sequence). The CDR3 extends over 15 amino acids.

The sequenced sample was PBMCs or T cells enriched from blood (not recorded which). The rearrangement joins TRBV3-1 (or the pseudogene TRBV3-2) to TRBJ2-1; TRBD2 matches at 9 bases. The receptor was isolated from a woman in her 30s who had been exposed to COVID-19. Written as DNA, the CDR3 is TGTGCCAGCAGCCAAGTTAGCGGGGGATACAATGAGCAGTTCTTC. Protein: CASSQVSGGYNEQFF.